The T cell receptor (beta chain) described here comes from a study of cytomegalovirus exposure and HLA in healthy donors. Overall study results and limits: Clonal expansion was found to be greater in HLA-associated TCR beta chains than in equally common others in a later analysis. A later analysis linked a missense DCLRE1C variant to TCR beta V- and J-gene trimming. Segments of the TCR beta V type were, in most cases, productive about 87% or about 30% of the time in an earlier analysis. The authors excluded some V segments, including TRBV6-2 and TRBV6-3, as indistinguishable.

To note about this clone: What it recognizes is unknown.

The PCR used 60 Vbeta and 13 Jbeta primers. Profiling relied on immunoSEQ multiplex PCR, and the TCRdb table lists in-frame clones only, not all of them. The sample lists about 170,000 clones; 70% to 85% were seen once. There are 16 residues in the CDR3. Looked up from germline, CDR1 is SNHLY and CDR2 is FYNNEI. V lost 3 bases and J lost 7; bases outside the gene matches: 6. This TCR derives from a woman aged 30 to 39 in good health and CMV-seropositive. Input material: PBMCs. The chain employs TRBV2 and TRBJ2-2; the match to TRBD1 covers 12 bases. CDR3 loop: CASSDGGQGADGELFF. The DNA of the CDR3 is TGTGCCAGCAGTGATGGGGGACAGGGGGCGGACGGGGAGCTGTTTTTT. The variable domain in full, completed from reference TRBV2 and TRBJ2-2, reads EPEVTQTPSHQVTQMGQEVILRCVPISNHLYFYWYRQILGQKVEFLVSFYNNEISEKSEIFDDQFSVERPDGSNFTLKIRSTKLEDSAMYFCASSDGGQGADGELFFGEGSRLTVL.